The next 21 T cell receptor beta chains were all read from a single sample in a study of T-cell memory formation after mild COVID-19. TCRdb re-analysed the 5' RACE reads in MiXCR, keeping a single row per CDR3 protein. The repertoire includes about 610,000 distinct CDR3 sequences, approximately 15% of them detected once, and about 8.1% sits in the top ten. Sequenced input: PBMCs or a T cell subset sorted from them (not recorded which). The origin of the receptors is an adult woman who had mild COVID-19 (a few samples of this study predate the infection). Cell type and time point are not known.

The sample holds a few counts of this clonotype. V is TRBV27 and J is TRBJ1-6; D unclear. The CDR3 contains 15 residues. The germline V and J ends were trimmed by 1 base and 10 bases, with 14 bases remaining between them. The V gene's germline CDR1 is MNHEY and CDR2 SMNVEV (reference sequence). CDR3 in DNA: TGTGCCAGCAGTTTATACGACGTGCCGTACTCACCCCTCCACTTT. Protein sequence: CASSLYDVPYSPLHF.

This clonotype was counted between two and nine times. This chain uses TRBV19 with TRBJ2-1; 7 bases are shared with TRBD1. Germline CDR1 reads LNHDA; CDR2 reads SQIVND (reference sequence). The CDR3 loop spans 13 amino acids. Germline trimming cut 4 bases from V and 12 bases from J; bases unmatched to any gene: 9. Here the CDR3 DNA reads TGTGCCAGTAGTAAAGACAGGGTAGGGTCGCAGTTCTTC. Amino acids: CASSKDRVGSQFF.

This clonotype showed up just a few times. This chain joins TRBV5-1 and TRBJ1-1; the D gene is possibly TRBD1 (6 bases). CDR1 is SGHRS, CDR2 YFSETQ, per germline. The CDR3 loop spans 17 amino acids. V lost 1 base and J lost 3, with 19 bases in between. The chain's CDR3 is CASSLRFNGGADTEAFF. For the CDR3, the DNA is TGCGCCAGCAGCTTGAGGTTTAATGGGGGCGCGGACACTGAAGCTTTCTTT.

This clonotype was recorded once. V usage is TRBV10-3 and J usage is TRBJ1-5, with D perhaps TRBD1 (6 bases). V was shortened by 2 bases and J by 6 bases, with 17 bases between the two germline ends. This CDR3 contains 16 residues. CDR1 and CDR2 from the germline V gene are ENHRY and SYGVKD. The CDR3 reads CAISELDSVLGQPQHF. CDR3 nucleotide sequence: TGTGCCATCAGTGAGCTGGACAGTGTATTAGGTCAGCCCCAGCATTTT.

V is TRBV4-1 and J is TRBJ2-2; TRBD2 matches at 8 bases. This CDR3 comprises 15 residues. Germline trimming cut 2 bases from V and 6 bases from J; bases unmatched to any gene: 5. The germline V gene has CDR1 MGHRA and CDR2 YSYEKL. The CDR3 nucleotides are TGCGCCAGCAGCCAACCGGGACTAGAAGCCGGGGAGCTGTTTTTT. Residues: CASSQPGLEAGELFF.

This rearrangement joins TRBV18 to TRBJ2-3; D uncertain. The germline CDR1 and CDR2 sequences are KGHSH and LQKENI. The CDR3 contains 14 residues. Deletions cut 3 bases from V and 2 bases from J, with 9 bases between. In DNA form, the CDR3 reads TGTGCCAGCTCACCTCTGGAGCCCACAGATACGCAGTATTTT. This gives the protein CASSPLEPTDTQYF.

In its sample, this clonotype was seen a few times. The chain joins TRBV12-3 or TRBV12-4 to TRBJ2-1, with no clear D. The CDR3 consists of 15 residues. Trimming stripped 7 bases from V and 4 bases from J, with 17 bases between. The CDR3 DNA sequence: TGTGCCAGCAAAAGTCACGAACCAGGATACAATGAGCAGTTCTTC. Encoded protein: CASKSHEPGYNEQFF.

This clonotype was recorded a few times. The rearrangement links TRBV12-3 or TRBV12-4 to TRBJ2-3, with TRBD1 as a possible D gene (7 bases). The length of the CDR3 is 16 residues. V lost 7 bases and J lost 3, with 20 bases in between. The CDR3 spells CASTDPEGAGTDTQYF. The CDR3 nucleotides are TGTGCCAGCACCGACCCGGAGGGGGCTGGGACAGATACGCAGTATTTT.

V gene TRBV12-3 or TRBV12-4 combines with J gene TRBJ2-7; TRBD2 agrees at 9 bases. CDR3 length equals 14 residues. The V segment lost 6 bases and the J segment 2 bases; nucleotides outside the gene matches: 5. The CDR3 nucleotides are TGTGCCAGCAGGTTTAGCGGGAGCCCCTACGAGCAGTACTTC. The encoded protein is CASRFSGSPYEQYF.

The CDR3 sequence is CASSGLHMSTDTQYF. DNA for the CDR3: TGTGCCAGCAGCGGATTACACATGAGCACAGATACGCAGTATTTT. The V and J genes are TRBV9 and TRBJ2-3; D gene uncertain. This CDR3 spans 15 amino acids. Germline V gene lookup returns CDR1 SGDLS and CDR2 YYNGEE. Trimming cost V 3 bases and J 0 bases, with 11 bases left between them.

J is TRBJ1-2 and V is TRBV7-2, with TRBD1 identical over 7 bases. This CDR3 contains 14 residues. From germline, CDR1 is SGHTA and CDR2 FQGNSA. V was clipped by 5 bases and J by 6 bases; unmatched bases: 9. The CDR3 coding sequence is TGTGCCAGCAGCCCTAATACAGGGGTCAATGGCTACACCTTC. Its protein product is CASSPNTGVNGYTF. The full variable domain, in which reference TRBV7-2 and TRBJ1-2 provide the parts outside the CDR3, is GAGVSQSPSNKVTEKGKDVELRCDPISGHTALYWYRQSLGQGLEFLIYFQGNSAPDKSGLPSDRFSAERTGGSVSTLTIQRTQQEDSAVYLCASSPNTGVNGYTFGSGTRLTVV.

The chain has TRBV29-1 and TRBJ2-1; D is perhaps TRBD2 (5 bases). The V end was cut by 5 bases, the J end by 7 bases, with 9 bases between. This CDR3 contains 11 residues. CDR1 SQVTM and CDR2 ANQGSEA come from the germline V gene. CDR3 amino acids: CSVSGLNEQFF. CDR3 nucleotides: TGCAGCGTTTCCGGACTGAATGAGCAGTTCTTC.

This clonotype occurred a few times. The CDR3 DNA sequence: TGCAGCGTTGAGGGGGCACAGGGAAACACTGAAGCTTTCTTT. It specifies CSVEGAQGNTEAFF. The V and J genes are TRBV29-1 and TRBJ1-1; possibly TRBD1 for D (6 bases). Germline V gene data show CDR1 as SQVTM and CDR2 as ANQGSEA. The CDR3 consists of 14 residues. The V end was cut by 3 bases, the J end by 2 bases, with 13 bases between.

DNA for the CDR3: TGCGCCAGCAGCCTCCGGGACACCGTCGGGGAGACCCAGTACTTC. This translates into CASSLRDTVGETQYF. The chain has TRBV4-1 and TRBJ2-5, with D tentatively TRBD1 (6 bases). This CDR3 is 15 amino acids long. Germline CDR1 reads MGHRA; CDR2 reads YSYEKL. The V and J ends lost 4 bases and 5 bases respectively, with 17 bases between them.

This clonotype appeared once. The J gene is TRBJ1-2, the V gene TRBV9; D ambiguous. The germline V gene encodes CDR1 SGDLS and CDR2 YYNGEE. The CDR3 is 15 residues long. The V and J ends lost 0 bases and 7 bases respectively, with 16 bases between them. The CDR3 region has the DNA TGTGCCAGCAGCGTAGTCTTTAGACGAGGGTCTGGCTACACCTTC. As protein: CASSVVFRRGSGYTF.

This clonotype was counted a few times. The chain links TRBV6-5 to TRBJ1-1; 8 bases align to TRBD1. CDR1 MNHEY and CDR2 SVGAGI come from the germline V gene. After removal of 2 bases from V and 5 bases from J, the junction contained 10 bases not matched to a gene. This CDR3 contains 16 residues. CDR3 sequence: CASSYGYGTGGTEAFF. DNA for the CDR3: TGTGCCAGCAGTTACGGGTACGGGACAGGAGGGACTGAAGCTTTCTTT.

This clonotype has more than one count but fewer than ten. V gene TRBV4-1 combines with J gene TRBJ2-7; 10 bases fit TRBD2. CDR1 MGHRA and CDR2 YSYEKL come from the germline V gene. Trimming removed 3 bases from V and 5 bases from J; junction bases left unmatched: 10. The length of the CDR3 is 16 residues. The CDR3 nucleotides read TGCGCCAGCAGCCAGCCCCAAGCGGGGGGGCGAGACGAGCAGTACTTC. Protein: CASSQPQAGGRDEQYF.

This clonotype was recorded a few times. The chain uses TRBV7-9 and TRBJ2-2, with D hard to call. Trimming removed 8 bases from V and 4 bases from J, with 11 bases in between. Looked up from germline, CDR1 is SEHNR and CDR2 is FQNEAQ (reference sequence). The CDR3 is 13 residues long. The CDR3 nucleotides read TGTGCCAGCCCGACACGGGCCACCGGGGAGCTGTTTTTT. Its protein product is CASPTRATGELFF.

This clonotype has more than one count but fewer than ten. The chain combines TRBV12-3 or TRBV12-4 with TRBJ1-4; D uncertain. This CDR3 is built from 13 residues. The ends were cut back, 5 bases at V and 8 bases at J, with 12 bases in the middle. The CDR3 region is CASSDEGWEKLFF. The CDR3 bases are TGTGCCAGCAGTGACGAAGGTTGGGAAAAACTGTTTTTT.

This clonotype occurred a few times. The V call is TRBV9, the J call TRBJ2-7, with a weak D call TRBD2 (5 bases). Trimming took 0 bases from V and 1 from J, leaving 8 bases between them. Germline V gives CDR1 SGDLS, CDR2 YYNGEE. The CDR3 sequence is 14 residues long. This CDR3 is CASSVVGDSYEQYF. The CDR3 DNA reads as TGTGCCAGCAGCGTAGTCGGGGATTCCTACGAGCAGTACTTC.

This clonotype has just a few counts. CDR3 in amino acids: CATSRDLPAINTEAFF. The CDR3 DNA is TGTGCCACCAGCAGAGATCTCCCAGCTATTAACACTGAAGCTTTCTTT. The rearrangement joins TRBV15 to TRBJ1-1; D gene ambiguous. This CDR3 has 16 residues. The germline V and J ends were trimmed by 0 bases and 2 bases, with 13 bases remaining between them. Looked up from germline, CDR1 is LNHNV and CDR2 is YYDKDF (reference sequence).